This T cell receptor (beta chain) was obtained from a study of shared clonotypes between healthy human individuals. Background on the study: The plates for each donor numbered three CD4 naive, three CD4 memory, two CD8 naive and one CD8 memory.

TCRdb keeps only in-frame clones here, not all; method: immunoSEQ multiplex PCR. The sample includes around 1.1 million clones, 75% to 80% of them seen just once. From germline, CDR1 is SGHRS and CDR2 YFSETQ. V was clipped by 5 bases and J by 7 bases; unmatched bases: 5. The CDR3 has 13 residues. Sequencing was carried out using memory CD4+ T cells from PBMCs. Subset given: CD45RA-negative fraction. The receptor comes from a man aged 18 to 29 in good health. Some clones in this sample may be carry-over from other donors' samples. The chain has TRBV5-1 and TRBJ2-2; 7 bases map to TRBD2. The CDR3 DNA reads as TGCGCCAGCAGGATGACTAGCAACGGGGAGCTGTTTTTT. Its protein product is CASRMTSNGELFF.